This T cell receptor (beta chain) was captured by sequencing in a study of blood T cell repertoires in COVID-19. Study overall: From the United States, Italy and Spain came samples of acute and convalescent COVID-19.

Germline CDR1 and CDR2: KGHSH and LQKENI. Germline trimming cut 4 bases from V and 5 bases from J; bases unmatched to any gene: 7. The CDR3 has 16 amino acids. Here immunoSEQ multiplex PCR was the method, and the copy in TCRdb shows in-frame clones only, minus some. The sample has just over 300,000 clones, 70% to 90% seen once. Two negative PCRs, clearance, or symptom resolution were required of recovered Cohort 3 donors. The source is a man aged 25 to 40 who had recovered from COVID-19. Material for sequencing was PBMCs or T cells enriched from blood (not recorded which). The rearrangement uses TRBV18 and TRBJ2-2; 10 bases agree with TRBD1. The CDR3 region has the DNA TGTGCCAGCTCACTCCCGGGACAGGGGAGGACCGGGGAGCTGTTTTTT. Translating gives CASSLPGQGRTGELFF.